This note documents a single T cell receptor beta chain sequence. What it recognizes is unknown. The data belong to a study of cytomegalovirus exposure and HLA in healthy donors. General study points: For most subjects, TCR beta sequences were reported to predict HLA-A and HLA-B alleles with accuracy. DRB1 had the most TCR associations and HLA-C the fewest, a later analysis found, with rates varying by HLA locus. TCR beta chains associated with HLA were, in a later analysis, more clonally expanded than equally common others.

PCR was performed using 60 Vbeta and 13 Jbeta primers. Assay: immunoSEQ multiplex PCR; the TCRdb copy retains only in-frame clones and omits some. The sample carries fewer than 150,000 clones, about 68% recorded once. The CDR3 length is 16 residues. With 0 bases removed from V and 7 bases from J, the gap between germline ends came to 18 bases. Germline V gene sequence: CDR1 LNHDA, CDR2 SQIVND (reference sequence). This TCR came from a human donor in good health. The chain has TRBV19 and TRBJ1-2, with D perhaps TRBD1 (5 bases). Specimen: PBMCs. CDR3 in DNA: TGTGCCAGTAGTATAGATACGGCAGGGATGTCTATTGGCTACACCTTC. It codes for CASSIDTAGMSIGYTF.